The 30 T cell receptor beta chains below come from one sample, sequenced in a study of human T cells and chemical hapten exposure. The time point here: patch test 1, 2 weeks after DPC sensitization. The sample's treatment: therapeutic diphenylcyclopropenone sensitization with weekly scalp DPC. TCRdb analysed the RACE reads with MiXCR anew, one entry per CDR3 protein. Found here are around 120,000 distinct CDR3 sequences, approximately 14% of them singletons; the top ten hold approximately 0.89%. This material consisted of whole blood, taken in connection with sensitization to the hapten diphenylcyclopropenone (DPC). The source of these receptors is a man between 18 and 29 years old with alopecia areata. Some clones in this sample may be carry-over from other donors' samples.

J is TRBJ2-7 and V is TRBV7-2; either TRBD1 or TRBD2 may fit D (6 bases each). V lost 1 base and J lost 1, with 8 bases in between. CDR1 SGHTA and CDR2 FQGNSA come from the germline V gene. This CDR3 has 14 amino acids. In DNA, the CDR3 is TGTGCCAGCAGCTTAGGGGGGGCGTCCTACGAGCAGTACGTC. Protein product: CASSLGGASYEQYV.

The V gene is TRBV27, the J gene TRBJ1-6; TRBD1 might be the D (5 bases). The CDR3 runs to 17 residues. V was trimmed by 4 bases and J by 1 base, leaving 14 bases between them. Per germline, CDR1 MNHEY and CDR2 SMNVEV (reference sequence). CDR3 sequence reads: CASSSDSPRSYNSPLHF. CDR3 DNA sequence: TGTGCCAGCAGTTCCGACAGTCCTAGGTCCTATAATTCACCCCTCCACTTT.

This clonotype has more than one count but fewer than ten. The rearrangement uses TRBV11-2 and TRBJ2-5; 9 nucleotides align to TRBD2. CDR3 size: 18 residues. After removal of 2 bases from V and 0 bases from J, the junction contained 10 bases not matched to a gene. From germline, CDR1 is SGHAT and CDR2 FQNNGV. CDR3 sequence reads: CASSLNVASGAYQETQYF. As DNA, the CDR3 is TGTGCCAGCAGCTTAAACGTGGCTAGCGGGGCGTACCAAGAGACCCAGTACTTC. Using reference TRBV11-2 and TRBJ2-5 for the parts outside the CDR3, the full variable domain is EAGVAQSPRYKIIEKRQSVAFWCNPISGHATLYWYQQILGQGPKLLIQFQNNGVVDDSQLPKDRFSAERLKGVDSTLKIQPAKLEDSAVYLCASSLNVASGAYQETQYFGPGTRLLVL.

This clonotype has just a few counts. The chain combines TRBV7-8 with TRBJ1-1, with TRBD1 matching over 8 bases. V gave up 5 bases and J gave up 4 bases; unmatched junction bases: 6. The CDR3 is 14 residues long. Germline V lookup: CDR1 SGHVS, CDR2 FQNEAQ. CDR3 amino acids: CASSKDRVVTEAFF. The DNA of the CDR3 is TGTGCCAGCAGCAAGGACAGGGTTGTCACTGAAGCTTTCTTT.

The sample holds many counts of this clonotype. The CDR3 loop is CASSQRQGGQPQHF. CDR3 DNA sequence: TGCGCCAGCAGCCAAAGACAGGGCGGTCAGCCCCAGCATTTT. This chain uses TRBV4-3 with TRBJ1-5; 7 positions agree with TRBD1. The CDR3 totals 14 residues. The junction had 4 bases not matched to a gene; V was cut back by 2 bases and J by 6 bases. Germline CDR1 LGHNA, CDR2 YSLEER.

This clonotype was counted between two and nine times. The chain is built from TRBV19 and TRBJ2-1, with D hard to call. The V gene lost 0 bases and the J gene lost 4 bases, with 13 bases spanning the gap. From germline, CDR1 is LNHDA and CDR2 SQIVND (reference sequence). This CDR3 has 16 amino acids. The CDR3 bases are TGTGCCAGTAGTATAGATCGGGTAACGCGATACAATGAGCAGTTCTTC. It specifies CASSIDRVTRYNEQFF.

This clonotype has ten or more counts. The chain combines TRBV2 with TRBJ2-2; D unclear. V gave up 5 bases and J gave up 1 base, with 8 bases separating them. The CDR3 has 14 residues. The germline V gene encodes CDR1 SNHLY and CDR2 FYNNEI. The CDR3 bases are TGTGCCAGCAGTTGGGCGGAGAACACCGGGGAGCTGTTTTTT. Its protein product is CASSWAENTGELFF.

The gene calls are TRBV6-1 and TRBJ2-7; maybe TRBD1 (6 bases). The CDR3 has 14 amino acids. The V and J ends lost 8 bases and 0 bases respectively, with 14 bases between them. The germline V gene has CDR1 MNHNS and CDR2 SASEGT. The CDR3 protein is CASSTGSSSYEQYF. The CDR3 region has the DNA TGTGCCAGCTCGACAGGTTCCAGCTCCTACGAGCAGTACTTC.

The chain couples TRBV29-1 to TRBJ1-1, with D unclear. Trimming took 6 bases from V and 1 from J, leaving 12 bases between them. This CDR3 comprises 13 residues. Germline V gene data show CDR1 as SQVTM and CDR2 as ANQGSEA. CDR3: CSVARRTNTEAFF. For the CDR3, the DNA is TGCAGCGTAGCACGACGGACGAACACTGAAGCTTTCTTT.

This clonotype has just a few counts. This chain links TRBV9 with TRBJ1-2; maybe TRBD1 (6 bases). CDR1 and CDR2 from the germline V gene are SGDLS and YYNGEE. V gave up 4 bases and J gave up 2 bases, with 12 bases separating them. CDR3 length: 14 amino acids. The CDR3 sequence: CASSPTGSNYGYTF. In DNA, the CDR3 is TGTGCCAGCAGCCCAACAGGGAGCAACTATGGCTACACCTTC.

The chain links TRBV19 to TRBJ2-1; D remains ambiguous. There are 13 residues in the CDR3. V was trimmed by 4 bases and J by 4 bases, leaving 8 bases between them. Germline V gene lookup returns CDR1 LNHDA and CDR2 SQIVND (reference sequence). CDR3 sequence reads: CASSKRAYNEQFF. CDR3 in DNA: TGTGCCAGTAGTAAACGGGCTTACAATGAGCAGTTCTTC. Variable domain in full (rest from reference TRBV19 and TRBJ2-1): DGGITQSPKYLFRKEGQNVTLSCEQNLNHDAMYWYRQDPGQGLRLIYYSQIVNDFQKGDIAEGYSVSREKKESFPLTVTSAQKNPTAFYLCASSKRAYNEQFFGPGTRLTVL.

This clonotype was seen more than once but under ten times. The chain combines TRBV2 with TRBJ1-1; D is undetermined. The CDR3 is 13 amino acids. Deletions cut 6 bases from V and 6 bases from J, with 14 bases between. Germline CDR1 and CDR2: SNHLY and FYNNEI. The CDR3 nucleotides read TGTGCCAGCAGCTCTCTTGGGAGGCCTGAAGCTTTCTTT. Protein product: CASSSLGRPEAFF.

The CDR3 spells CASSYSSRVNTEAFF. CDR3 nucleotide sequence: TGTGCCAGCAGTTACTCTTCAAGAGTGAACACTGAAGCTTTCTTT. The V gene is TRBV6-5, the J gene TRBJ1-1; D is undetermined. The germline V and J ends were trimmed by 0 bases and 0 bases, with 8 bases remaining between them. This CDR3 spans 15 amino acids. In germline, CDR1 is MNHEY, CDR2 SVGAGI.

The chain uses TRBV4-3 and TRBJ2-7, with TRBD2 matching 11 bases. The germline gives CDR1 LGHNA, CDR2 YSLEER. CDR3 length equals 16 residues. V lost 0 bases to trimming and J lost 4 bases; unmatched junction nucleotides: 5. This chain's CDR3 is CASSQDLPSGGYEQYF. CDR3 DNA: TGCGCCAGCAGCCAAGATCTCCCTAGCGGGGGGTACGAGCAGTACTTC.

The chain recombines TRBV7-8 with TRBJ2-3, with D possibly being TRBD2 (5 bases). Germline V gives CDR1 SGHVS, CDR2 FQNEAQ. Trimming removed 1 base at V and 2 bases at J, with 16 bases between. The CDR3 consists of 17 residues. CDR3 sequence: CASSLGISTGNTDTQYF. In nucleotides, the CDR3 is TGTGCCAGCAGCTTAGGGATCTCGACCGGGAACACAGATACGCAGTATTTT.

J is TRBJ2-7 and V is TRBV20-1; 9 bases are a match to TRBD1. CDR1 DFQATT and CDR2 SNEGSKA come from the germline V gene (reference sequence). CDR3 length: 14 amino acids. The ends lost 1 base at V and 5 bases at J; junction bases unmatched: 6. CDR3 coding DNA: TGCAGTGCTAGAGCTTCCGGGACAGGGAACGAGCAGTACTTC. Translated: CSARASGTGNEQYF.

This clonotype appeared a few times. The chain is built from TRBV18 and TRBJ2-7, with 9 bases that match TRBD1. The ends lost 3 bases at V and 0 bases at J; junction bases unmatched: 9. The CDR3 covers 17 residues. Germline values: CDR1 KGHSH, CDR2 LQKENI. The CDR3 nucleotides read TGTGCCAGCTCACCCGCCGGGACAGGGCCCGACTCCTACGAGCAGTACTTC. Its protein is CASSPAGTGPDSYEQYF.

This clonotype has at least ten counts. The chain couples TRBV10-2 to TRBJ1-5, with TRBD1 as a possible D gene (6 bases). Germline V CDR1 and CDR2: WSHSY, SAAADI. V was clipped by 8 bases and J by 0 bases, with 11 bases between them. The CDR3 loop spans 14 amino acids. The CDR3 coding sequence is TGCGCCAGCGTAGAGGGGGGTAGCAATCAGCCCCAGCATTTT. Protein: CASVEGGSNQPQHF.

The CDR3 spells CASSPGPTGYTF. CDR3 DNA sequence: TGTGCCAGCTCACCAGGGCCGACTGGCTACACCTTC. The chain employs TRBV18 and TRBJ1-2; no definite D call. The CDR3 length is 12 residues. V was cut by 2 bases and J by 7 bases, with 8 bases left in between. Germline loops: CDR1 KGHSH, CDR2 LQKENI.

This clonotype has only a few counts. The CDR3 DNA reads TGTGCCATCAGTGAAGGCAGGGGGGAGTCTGAAGCTTTCTTT. This gives the protein CAISEGRGESEAFF. The gene calls are TRBV10-3 and TRBJ1-1; 7 bases are a match to TRBD1. Germline values: CDR1 ENHRY, CDR2 SYGVKD. With V trimmed by 3 bases and J by 6 bases, 7 bases remained unmatched. This CDR3 region has 14 residues.

This clonotype came up a few times. The rearrangement links TRBV5-4 to TRBJ2-5; TRBD1 agrees at 9 bases. The CDR3 is 15 residues long. J gave up 2 bases and V 2 bases, and 4 bases lay outside the gene matches. Germline V CDR1 and CDR2: SGHNT, YYREEE (reference sequence). CDR3 nucleotide sequence: TGTGCCAGCAGCTTAGGGACAGGGAGACAAGAGACCCAGTACTTC. It codes for CASSLGTGRQETQYF.

This clonotype was observed at least ten times. The gene calls are TRBV7-2 and TRBJ1-2, with 7 bases aligning to TRBD1. This CDR3 spans 14 amino acids. The V and J ends lost 6 bases and 4 bases, in that order; junction bases with no gene match: 8. Looked up from germline, CDR1 is SGHTA and CDR2 is FQGNSA. CDR3 sequence reads: CASRYGQETYGYTF. The CDR3 DNA reads TGTGCCAGCAGATATGGACAGGAGACCTATGGCTACACCTTC.

This clonotype has ten or more counts. The chain joins TRBV5-1 to TRBJ1-2; TRBD1 agrees at 7 bases. The CDR3 totals 14 residues. The trim removed 7 bases at V and 1 base at J, leaving 7 bases unmatched. Germline V lookup: CDR1 SGHRS, CDR2 YFSETQ. The CDR3 spells CASARQGGNYGYTF. For the CDR3, the DNA is TGCGCCAGCGCAAGACAGGGTGGTAACTATGGCTACACCTTC.

This clonotype was found a few times. The chain uses TRBV10-3 and TRBJ2-7; D not certain. CDR3 size: 11 residues. Germline lookup yields CDR1 ENHRY and CDR2 SYGVKD. Trimming shortened V by 9 bases and J by 4 bases, and 10 bases separated the two germline ends. CDR3 DNA: TGTGCCATTGGGCCAATATACGAGCAGTACTTC. This translates into CAIGPIYEQYF.

This chain links TRBV19 with TRBJ2-1; D unresolved. This CDR3 has 12 amino acids. V dropped 4 bases and J dropped 5 bases, with 6 bases sitting between them. Germline V gene data show CDR1 as LNHDA and CDR2 as SQIVND (reference sequence). The CDR3 loop is CASSNLNNEQFF. For the CDR3, the DNA is TGTGCCAGTAGTAACTTAAACAATGAGCAGTTCTTC. Full variable domain (missing parts from reference TRBV19 and TRBJ2-1): DGGITQSPKYLFRKEGQNVTLSCEQNLNHDAMYWYRQDPGQGLRLIYYSQIVNDFQKGDIAEGYSVSREKKESFPLTVTSAQKNPTAFYLCASSNLNNEQFFGPGTRLTVL.

The table lists this clonotype with a few counts. The chain joins TRBV20-1 to TRBJ2-5; D is ambiguous. V lost 6 bases and J 7 bases, leaving 21 bases between the germline ends. Germline V gene data show CDR1 as DFQATT and CDR2 as SNEGSKA (reference sequence). This CDR3 region has 14 residues. As DNA, the CDR3 is TGCAGTGCGCGGACGGACCAAGAATATGGGACCCAGTACTTC. Residues: CSARTDQEYGTQYF.

CDR3 region: CASTEEGLGRSEQFF. The CDR3 DNA follows: TGTGCCAGTACAGAGGAGGGACTCGGTCGGAGTGAGCAGTTCTTC. The genes are TRBV19 and TRBJ2-1, with D perhaps matching TRBD2 (6 bases). The CDR3 covers 15 residues. Between the trimmed V and J ends, which lost 7 bases and 9 bases, there was a span of 22 bases. Germline V gene sequence: CDR1 LNHDA, CDR2 SQIVND (reference sequence).

This clonotype was picked up a small number of times. The chain joins TRBV9 to TRBJ2-1; D uncertain. The ends were cut back, 0 bases at V and 4 bases at J, with 5 bases in the middle. In germline, CDR1 is SGDLS, CDR2 YYNGEE. This CDR3 is built from 13 residues. The CDR3 sequence is CASSVEVYNEQFF. The DNA for the CDR3 is TGTGCCAGCAGCGTAGAGGTTTACAATGAGCAGTTCTTC. Using reference TRBV9 and TRBJ2-1 for the parts outside the CDR3, the full variable domain is DSGVTQTPKHLITATGQRVTLRCSPRSGDLSVYWYQQSLDQGLQFLIQYYNGEERAKGNILERFSAQQFPDLHSELNLSSLELGDSALYFCASSVEVYNEQFFGPGTRLTVL.

This clonotype was seen a handful of times. The J gene is TRBJ2-2, the V gene TRBV6-5; D may correspond to TRBD1 or TRBD2 (5 bases each). The CDR3 loop spans 13 amino acids. With 2 bases removed from V and 6 bases from J, the gap between germline ends came to 7 bases. CDR1 and CDR2 (germline): MNHEY, SVGAGI. Here the CDR3 reads CASSYGDAGELFF. The CDR3 DNA sequence: TGTGCCAGCAGTTACGGGGACGCCGGGGAGCTGTTTTTT.

The chain combines TRBV7-2 with TRBJ2-1; D might be TRBD1 (5 bases). V was shortened by 0 bases and J by 7 bases, with 7 bases between the two germline ends. CDR3 length: 13 amino acids. Looked up from germline, CDR1 is SGHTA and CDR2 is FQGNSA. For the CDR3, the DNA is TGTGCCAGCAGCTTAGCCCAGGGAAATGAGCAGTTCTTC. Protein sequence: CASSLAQGNEQFF.